This TCR beta chain emerged from a study of tissue T cells after allogeneic stem cell transplantation. Details on this clone: Germline and genes here are mouse. Coverage ceases 1 residue before the CDR3 finishes, and the germline J gene fills in the end.

Survey-depth TCRbeta CDR3 sequencing reported V/J genes and productive frequencies. Profiled with immunoSEQ multiplex PCR; TCRdb holds only in-frame clones, not every one. The table records tens of thousands of clones, 65% to 80% of them present only once. With 4 bases removed from V and 1 base from J, the gap between germline ends came to 10 bases. Germline CDR1 and CDR2: LGHNA and YSYQKL. The CDR3 runs 15 residues. The receptor was isolated from a pool of C57BL/6 mice in good health. Sequencing was done on a sample of sorted cells pooled from one or two spleens. This rearrangement joins TRBV2 to TRBJ2-2; the D is unclear. The DNA read from the CDR3 is TGTGCCAGCAGCCCGACAAGGAAAAACACCGGGCAGCTCTAC. This encodes CASSPTRKNTGQLY. Given in full, the CDR3 is CASSPTRKNTGQLYF.